Sequencing of this TCR beta chain was carried out in a study of cytomegalovirus exposure and HLA in healthy donors. Points from the study as a whole: Follow-up analysis found HLA locus-dependent TCR association rates, highest for DRB1 and lowest for HLA-C. HLA restriction was apparent for most CMV-associated TCR beta chains in a later analysis. HLA alleles showed associations with 15,000 to 20,000 TCR beta sequences in a later analysis, at a 0.05 false discovery rate.

Of note for this clone: Antigen: not known.

With 60 Vbeta and 13 Jbeta primers, the PCR was carried out. Generated by immunoSEQ multiplex PCR, the TCRdb table keeps only in-frame clones and is missing some. The data contain a few hundred thousand clones, approximately 80% of them seen just once; the ten biggest clones take up around 0.33%. Germline assignment: CDR1 MNHNS and CDR2 SASEGT. The V gene lost 3 bases and the J gene lost 9 bases, with 6 bases spanning the gap. This CDR3 has 11 amino acids. This chain connects TRBV6-1 to TRBJ1-5; D uncertain. The sample consisted of PBMCs. This TCR derives from a girl aged 2-15 years in good health and CMV-seronegative. The CDR3 region has the DNA TGTGCCAGCAGTGACGGGGTGCCCCAGCATTTT. This sequence encodes CASSDGVPQHF.